This T cell receptor beta chain came from a study of blood T cells in healthy people across ages. About the study: T cells yielded about one barcoded beta molecule per two cells through template switching.

Germline V gene lookup returns CDR1 SGHTA and CDR2 FQGNSA. V was pared by 2 bases and J by 0 bases, with 14 bases between. The CDR3 has 16 amino acids. Samples had at least 6 million PBMCs isolated from them. Alongside a J-beta primer mix, a sample-barcoded 5' primer served in a second PCR lasting about 7 to 12 cycles. TCRdb redid the calling of the 5' RACE reads with MiXCR, one entry per CDR3 protein. The sample shows roughly 700,000 distinct CDR3 sequences, 20% to 25% of them seen only once. The data were also submitted as part of a second study, on T cells of mothers and their children. That investigation notes: Donation came from a few healthy Caucasian mothers together with their six children. It was through the M1S primer of the second PCR that sample barcodes and 2-4 random nucleotides were added.

The sequenced sample consisted of blood. The TCR originated in a boy aged 5-17 years in good health. This chain joins TRBV7-2 and TRBJ2-7; no definite D call. CDR3 amino acids: CASSLWVRRSSYEQYF. CDR3 DNA: TGTGCCAGCAGCTTATGGGTGAGGCGTAGCTCCTACGAGCAGTACTTC.